These 12 T cell receptor beta chains were all obtained from the same sample, sequenced in a study of T cell responses to AZD1222 COVID-19 vaccine. Clones were sequenced by immunoSEQ multiplex PCR, and TCRdb holds only the in-frame ones, with some missing. The sample records over 150,000 clones, about 94% being singletons. Sequenced material: peripheral blood, taken 28 days after the second AZD1222 dose. The receptors stem from an adult who received the AZD1222 COVID-19 vaccine.

This CDR3 reads CASRRDPGNTIYF. In nucleotides, the CDR3 is TGTGCCAGCAGGCGGGACCCTGGAAACACCATATATTTT. This rearrangement joins TRBV28 to TRBJ1-3; D is perhaps TRBD1 (5 bases). Germline values: CDR1 MDHEN, CDR2 SYDVKM. V was shortened by 6 bases and J by 2 bases, with 8 bases between the two germline ends. This CDR3 contains 13 residues. Full variable domain (rest looked up from reference TRBV28 and TRBJ1-3): DVKVTQSSRYLVKRTGEKVFLECVQDMDHENMFWYRQDPGLGLRLIYFSYDVKMKEKGDIPEGYSVSREKKERFSLILESASTNQTSMYLCASRRDPGNTIYFGEGSWLTVV.

V gene TRBV29-1 combines with J gene TRBJ1-2; 7 bases match TRBD1. V lost 0 bases, J lost 3 bases, and 10 bases stayed unmatched. Germline CDR1 and CDR2: SQVTM and ANQGSEA. This CDR3 is built from 16 residues. The CDR3: CSVEDGGGYWDYGYTF. The CDR3 nucleotides are TGCAGCGTTGAAGATGGAGGGGGCTACTGGGACTATGGCTACACCTTC.

This clone was counted between two and nine times. The rearrangement joins TRBV7-8 to TRBJ1-4, with 11 bases lining up with TRBD1. The CDR3 has 16 residues. CDR1 and CDR2 (germline): SGHVS, FQNEAQ. The J segment lost 0 bases and the V segment lost 5 bases, leaving 2 bases of the junction unmatched. The CDR3 loop reads CASSRDRGATNEKLFF. CDR3 sequence (DNA): TGTGCCAGCAGCAGGGACAGGGGGGCAACTAATGAAAAACTGTTTTTT.

V gene TRBV6-1 combines with J gene TRBJ1-5; D unclear. V lost 3 bases and J lost 2, with 17 bases in between. The CDR3 has 17 amino acids. The V gene's germline CDR1 is MNHNS and CDR2 SASEGT. CDR3 amino acids: CASSDQTQFVGNQPQHF. The CDR3 nucleotides are TGTGCCAGCAGTGACCAAACCCAATTTGTGGGCAATCAGCCCCAGCATTTT.

The CDR3 DNA is TGTGCCAGCAGGGAATACCGGGACAGTATACAAGAGACCCAGTACTTC. It encodes CASREYRDSIQETQYF. J is TRBJ2-5 and V is TRBV2; TRBD1 agrees at 7 bases. The CDR3 has 16 residues. V trimming: 6 bases; J trimming: 2 bases; junction bases outside the gene matches: 12. Germline CDR1 is SNHLY and CDR2 is FYNNEI.

The chain carries TRBV7-9 and TRBJ1-1; TRBD1 might be the D (6 bases). Trimming removed 0 bases at V and 6 bases at J, with 8 bases between. This CDR3 spans 13 amino acids. From germline, CDR1 is SEHNR and CDR2 FQNEAQ (reference sequence). The CDR3 region is CASSLAGTPEAFF. The DNA of the CDR3 is TGTGCCAGCAGCTTAGCGGGGACACCTGAAGCTTTCTTT. Filled out from reference TRBV7-9 and TRBJ1-1, the complete variable domain reads DTGVSQNPRHKITKRGQNVTFRCDPISEHNRLYWYRQTLGQGPEFLTYFQNEAQLEKSRLLSDRFSAERPKGSFSTLEIQRTEQGDSAMYLCASSLAGTPEAFFGQGTRLTVV.

The gene calls are TRBV4-1 and TRBJ2-7; D ambiguous. V was pared by 5 bases and J by 0 bases, with 20 bases between. Germline values: CDR1 MGHRA, CDR2 YSYEKL. The CDR3 length is 17 residues. CDR3 DNA sequence: TGCGCCAGCAGCTCAAGTCCCCTGCCGGGTAGCTCCTACGAGCAGTACTTC. This codes for CASSSSPLPGSSYEQYF.

The J gene is TRBJ2-1, the V gene TRBV7-2; D gene ambiguous. Germline values: CDR1 SGHTA, CDR2 FQGNSA. The CDR3 extends over 16 amino acids. Trimming left V 6 bases short and J 4 bases short, with 19 bases between. The CDR3 is CASRFEITAYYNEQFF. CDR3 nucleotide sequence: TGTGCCAGCAGGTTTGAAATCACGGCATATTACAATGAGCAGTTCTTC.

The V call is TRBV19, the J call TRBJ2-3; D is unclear. The CDR3 sequence is 15 residues long. V lost 1 base to trimming and J lost 0 bases, with 8 bases between them. CDR1 and CDR2 (germline): LNHDA, SQIVND (reference sequence). The CDR3 DNA sequence: TGTGCCAGTAGTATAGTTCTGTATAGCACAGATACGCAGTATTTT. Encoded protein: CASSIVLYSTDTQYF.

The rearrangement uses TRBV6-5 and TRBJ1-1, with TRBD1 matching over 7 bases. CDR1 is MNHEY, CDR2 SVGAGI, per germline. After removal of 8 bases from V and 1 base from J, the junction contained 10 bases not matched to a gene. The CDR3 loop spans 15 amino acids. The CDR3 DNA reads as TGTGCCAGCTCGCCCAAACAGGGGAAGAACACTGAAGCTTTCTTT. This sequence encodes CASSPKQGKNTEAFF.

The chain joins TRBV5-6 to TRBJ1-4; D is ambiguous. Germline V gene data show CDR1 as SGHDT and CDR2 as YYEEEE. The CDR3 has 14 amino acids. V dropped 6 bases and J dropped 3 bases, with 12 bases sitting between them. The CDR3 loop is CASNMGGPNEKLFF. CDR3 DNA sequence: TGTGCCAGCAACATGGGAGGGCCTAATGAAAAACTGTTTTTT.

The chain has TRBV10-3 and TRBJ1-1; perhaps TRBD1 as D (5 bases). This CDR3 has 15 residues. Per the germline V gene, CDR1 is ENHRY and CDR2 is SYGVKD. V lost 1 base and J 1 base, leaving 10 bases between the germline ends. The CDR3 region has the DNA TGTGCCATCAGTGAGTTCCCAGGGCAGAACACTGAAGCTTTCTTT. It encodes CAISEFPGQNTEAFF.